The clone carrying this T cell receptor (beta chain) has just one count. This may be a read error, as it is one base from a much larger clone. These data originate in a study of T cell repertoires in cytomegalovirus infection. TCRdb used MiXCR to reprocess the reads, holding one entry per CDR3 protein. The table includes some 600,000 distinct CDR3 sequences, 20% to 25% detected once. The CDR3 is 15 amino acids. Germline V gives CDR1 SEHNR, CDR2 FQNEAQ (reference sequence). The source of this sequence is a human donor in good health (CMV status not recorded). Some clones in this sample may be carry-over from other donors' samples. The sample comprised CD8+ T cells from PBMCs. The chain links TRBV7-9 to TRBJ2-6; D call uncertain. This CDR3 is CTSSLVSAGANVLTF. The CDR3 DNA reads TGTACCAGCAGCTTAGTGTCGGCAGGGGCCAACGTCCTGACTTTC.